Below, 19 T cell receptor beta chains from the same sample are listed, as sequenced in a study of T-cell memory formation after mild COVID-19. TCRdb itself ran the 5' RACE reads through MiXCR, one entry per CDR3 protein. In the table there are roughly 240,000 distinct CDR3 sequences, 15% to 20% of which are singletons. The sequenced sample consisted of PBMCs or a T cell subset sorted from them (not recorded which). All receptors derive from a man in his late teens or twenties who had mild COVID-19 (a few samples of this study predate the infection). Cell type and time point are not known.

This chain joins TRBV7-2 and TRBJ1-2; 9 nucleotides line up with TRBD1. From germline, CDR1 is SGHTA and CDR2 FQGNSA. With V trimmed by 5 bases and J by 7 bases, 17 bases remained unmatched. The CDR3 sequence is 17 residues long. CDR3: CASSRFRDRAFRSGYTF. CDR3 nucleotide sequence: TGTGCCAGCAGCCGCTTCCGGGACAGGGCATTCCGTTCTGGCTACACCTTC.

Ten or more counts support this clonotype. The V and J genes are TRBV12-3 or TRBV12-4 and TRBJ2-1, with D hard to call. V was cut by 5 bases and J by 5 bases, with 13 bases left in between. The CDR3 has 14 amino acids. In DNA form, the CDR3 reads TGTGCCAGCAGTACGTTTGTGATGAACAATGAGCAGTTCTTC. Translating gives CASSTFVMNNEQFF.

This clonotype appeared many times. The rearrangement uses TRBV4-1 and TRBJ1-3; the match to TRBD1 covers 8 bases. The CDR3 contains 16 residues. With V trimmed by 6 bases and J by 0 bases, 7 bases remained unmatched. From germline, CDR1 is MGHRA and CDR2 YSYEKL. For the CDR3, the DNA is TGCGCCAGCAGTAGACAGGGGCCGAGCTCTGGAAACACCATATATTTT. This encodes CASSRQGPSSGNTIYF.

J is TRBJ2-5 and V is TRBV6-5, with TRBD2 matching 9 bases. CDR3 length: 13 amino acids. After removal of 6 bases from V and 5 bases from J, the junction contained 4 bases not matched to a gene. Germline values: CDR1 MNHEY, CDR2 SVGAGI. The CDR3: CASRGGGDETQYF. CDR3 nucleotides: TGTGCCAGCAGGGGCGGGGGGGATGAGACCCAGTACTTC.

The gene calls are TRBV7-9 and TRBJ2-1; TRBD1 or TRBD2 may be the D gene (6 bases each). This CDR3 is built from 15 residues. Looked up from germline, CDR1 is SEHNR and CDR2 is FQNEAQ (reference sequence). V was cut by 7 bases and J by 2 bases, with 15 bases left in between. CDR3: CASTAPGATYNEQFF. The CDR3 bases are TGTGCCAGCACCGCCCCGGGGGCCACCTACAATGAGCAGTTCTTC.

This clonotype was seen more than once but under ten times. CDR3: CASSIWARSTYGYTF. The CDR3 region has the DNA TGTGCCAGCAGCATATGGGCCCGCTCGACCTATGGCTACACCTTC. The V and J genes are TRBV5-6 and TRBJ1-2; D not certain. Germline CDR1 reads SGHDT; CDR2 reads YYEEEE. With 4 bases removed from V and 4 bases from J, the gap between germline ends came to 17 bases. This CDR3 has 15 amino acids.

The genes are TRBV7-9 and TRBJ1-2; 10 nucleotides line up with TRBD1. V shed 5 bases and J 7 bases; nucleotides not matched to a gene: 7. CDR3 size: 14 residues. CDR1 SEHNR and CDR2 FQNEAQ come from the germline V gene (reference sequence). Written as DNA, the CDR3 is TGTGCCAGCAGCAGGGACAGGGGTAACCCTGGCTACACCTTC. It is translated as CASSRDRGNPGYTF.

This clonotype was observed a handful of times. This chain's CDR3 is CASSPSGDRDSPLHF. CDR3 coding DNA: TGTGCCAGCAGCCCCAGTGGGGACAGGGACTCACCCCTCCACTTT. This chain connects TRBV7-6 to TRBJ1-6, with TRBD1 matching over 9 bases. The CDR3 contains 15 residues. CDR1 SGHVS and CDR2 FNYEAQ come from the germline V gene. Trimming at V came to 5 bases and at J to 10 bases, leaving 9 bases not matched to a gene.

This chain uses TRBV20-1 with TRBJ1-2; D is unclear. This CDR3 contains 10 residues. Between the trimmed V and J ends, which lost 1 base and 6 bases, there was a span of 3 bases. CDR1 DFQATT and CDR2 SNEGSKA come from the germline V gene (reference sequence). CDR3 DNA: TGCAGTGCTAGAGTCGATGGCTACACCTTC. The encoded protein is CSARVDGYTF.

This clonotype occurred a few times. This rearrangement joins TRBV12-3 or TRBV12-4 to TRBJ1-2; the match to TRBD1 covers 7 bases. The V segment lost 5 bases and the J segment 3 bases; nucleotides outside the gene matches: 6. The CDR3 is 14 residues long. CDR3 protein: CASSPGQTHYGYTF. The CDR3 DNA sequence: TGTGCCAGCAGTCCGGGACAGACACACTATGGCTACACCTTC.

V gene TRBV6-1 combines with J gene TRBJ2-1, with 7 bases aligning to TRBD2. The CDR3 is made up of 15 amino acids. Germline trimming cut 6 bases from V and 4 bases from J; bases unmatched to any gene: 9. Germline CDR1 reads MNHNS; CDR2 reads SASEGT. CDR3 amino acids: CASRGGARRYNEQFF. The CDR3 DNA is TGTGCCAGCAGGGGAGGGGCACGGCGTTACAATGAGCAGTTCTTC.

The chain is built from TRBV7-8 and TRBJ1-4; a possible D gene is TRBD1 (5 bases). The germline V gene encodes CDR1 SGHVS and CDR2 FQNEAQ. This CDR3 region has 17 residues. V lost 5 bases and J lost 8, with 24 bases in between. CDR3 amino acids: CASSQGLIRAAREKLFF. DNA of the CDR3: TGTGCCAGCAGCCAGGGCCTGATCCGGGCCGCGAGGGAAAAACTGTTTTTT. The full variable domain, with the rest looked up from reference TRBV7-8 and TRBJ1-4, is GAGVSQSPRYKVAKRGQDVALRCDPISGHVSLFWYQQALGQGPEFLTYFQNEAQLDKSGLPSDRFFAERPEGSVSTLKIQRTQQEDSAVYLCASSQGLIRAAREKLFFGSGTQLSVL.

The V gene is TRBV5-4, the J gene TRBJ1-1; 7 bases fit TRBD1. The CDR3 totals 16 residues. Trimming at V came to 4 bases and at J to 3 bases, leaving 12 bases not matched to a gene. Germline CDR1 and CDR2: SGHNT and YYREEE (reference sequence). CDR3 residues: CASSGGGRGADTEAFF. The DNA of the CDR3 is TGTGCCAGCAGCGGAGGGGGCCGGGGAGCGGACACTGAAGCTTTCTTT.

This clonotype was observed a few times. The J gene is TRBJ1-2, the V gene TRBV4-3, with 8 positions matching TRBD1. V shed 1 base, J shed 4 bases, and the junction held 2 bases outside the gene matches. This CDR3 has 14 amino acids. Germline CDR1 reads LGHNA; CDR2 reads YSLEER. The CDR3 DNA sequence: TGCGCCAGCAGCCAAGGACAGGGGATCTATGGCTACACCTTC. It encodes CASSQGQGIYGYTF.

This sequence joins TRBV12-3 or TRBV12-4 and TRBJ1-2, with no clear D. Deletions cut 3 bases from V and 4 bases from J, with 12 bases between. The CDR3 runs to 14 residues. CDR3 bases: TGTGCCAGCAGTTTTTTTGGACGGGCCTATGGCTACACCTTC. Translation: CASSFFGRAYGYTF.

This clonotype has only a few counts. The chain employs TRBV5-5 and TRBJ1-1, with unresolved D. The CDR3 has 12 amino acids. Looked up from germline, CDR1 is SGHKS and CDR2 is YYEKEE (reference sequence). Between the trimmed V and J ends, which lost 5 bases and 5 bases, there was a span of 10 bases. CDR3 in DNA: TGTGCCAGCAGGAATACCGTGACTGAAGCTTTCTTT. Translated, it gives CASRNTVTEAFF.

This clonotype has just a few counts. The rearrangement joins TRBV5-1 to TRBJ2-7, with D uncertain. The CDR3 contains 12 residues. From germline, CDR1 is SGHRS and CDR2 YFSETQ. Trimming took 4 bases from V and 6 from J, leaving 11 bases between them. The CDR3 loop is CASSLGRGEQYF. CDR3 DNA sequence: TGCGCCAGCAGCCTCGGCCGAGGCGAGCAGTACTTC.

This clonotype was seen many times. The rearrangement links TRBV7-3 to TRBJ1-1; 7 nucleotides agree with TRBD1. This CDR3 contains 13 residues. Germline V gene sequence: CDR1 SGHTA, CDR2 FQGTGA. The ends lost 8 bases at V and 2 bases at J; junction bases unmatched: 5. In nucleotides, the CDR3 is TGTGCCAGCCAAGGACAGGCTAACACTGAAGCTTTCTTT. This encodes CASQGQANTEAFF.

This clonotype was seen a few times. The chain is built from TRBV12-3 or TRBV12-4 and TRBJ2-2; D uncertain. The CDR3 contains 11 residues. V lost 6 bases, J lost 8 bases, and 7 bases lay in between. CDR3 sequence reads: CASRGRGELFF. In nucleotides, the CDR3 is TGTGCCAGCAGAGGACGGGGGGAGCTGTTTTTT.